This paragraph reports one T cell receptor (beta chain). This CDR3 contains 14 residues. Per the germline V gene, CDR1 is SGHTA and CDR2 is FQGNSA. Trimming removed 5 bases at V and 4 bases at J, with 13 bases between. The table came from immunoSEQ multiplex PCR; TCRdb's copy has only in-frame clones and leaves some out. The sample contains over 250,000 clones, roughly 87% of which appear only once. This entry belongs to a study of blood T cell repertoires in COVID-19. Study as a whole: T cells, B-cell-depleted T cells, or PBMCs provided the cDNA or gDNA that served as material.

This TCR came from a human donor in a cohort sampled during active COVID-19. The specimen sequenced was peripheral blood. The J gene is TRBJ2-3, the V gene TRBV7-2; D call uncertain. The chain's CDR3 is CASSARRRADTQYF. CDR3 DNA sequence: TGTGCCAGCAGCGCCCGCCGCCGGGCAGATACGCAGTATTTT.